This entry features one TCR beta chain sequence. The V and J ends lost 3 bases and 8 bases respectively, with 16 bases between them. This CDR3 spans 15 amino acids. CDR1 MGHRA and CDR2 YSYEKL come from the germline V gene. The data are from a study of blood T cell repertoires in COVID-19. Data came from immunoSEQ multiplex PCR; TCRdb stores just in-frame clones and leaves some out. The sample contains roughly 80,000 clones, 80% of which appear only once. This sequence joins TRBV4-1 and TRBJ1-4; tentatively, D is TRBD1 (5 bases). The sequence was obtained from a man aged 55-75 years with active or convalescent COVID-19. Source material: peripheral blood. The CDR3 region is CASSQPGTGGEKLFF. DNA for the CDR3: TGCGCCAGCAGCCAGCCCGGGACGGGAGGGGAAAAACTGTTTTTT.